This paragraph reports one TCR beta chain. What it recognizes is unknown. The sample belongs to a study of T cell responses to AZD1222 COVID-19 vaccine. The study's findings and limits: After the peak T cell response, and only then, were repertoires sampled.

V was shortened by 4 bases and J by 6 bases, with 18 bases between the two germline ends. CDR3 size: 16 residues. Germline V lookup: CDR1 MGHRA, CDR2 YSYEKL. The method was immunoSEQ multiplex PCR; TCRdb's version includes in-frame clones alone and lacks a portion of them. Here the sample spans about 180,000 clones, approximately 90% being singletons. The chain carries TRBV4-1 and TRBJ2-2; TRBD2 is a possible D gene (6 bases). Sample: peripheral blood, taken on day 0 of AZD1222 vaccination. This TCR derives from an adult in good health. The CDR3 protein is CASSLRGTAGPGELFF. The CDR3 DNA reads TGCGCCAGCAGCCTCCGAGGGACGGCGGGACCCGGGGAGCTGTTTTTT.